The next 5 T cell receptor beta chains were all read from a single sample in a study of CD8+CD57+ T cells in acquired aplastic anemia. The study profiled TCR beta VDJ and CDR3 using genomic DNA as template. Using its own MiXCR run on the reads, TCRdb lists one record per CDR3 protein. The sample records some 130,000 distinct CDR3 sequences, more than 35% being singletons. The source material was sorted CD4+, CD8+, or CD8+CD57+ T cells (not recorded which) from PBMCs. These receptors were obtained from a human donor in good health, serving as a control.

As regards this clonotype: The junction differs from germline at one of its ends, possibly a read error. The rearrangement joins TRBV15 to TRBJ1-6, with D possibly being TRBD1 (6 bases). Germline lookup yields CDR1 LNHNV and CDR2 YYDKDF (reference sequence). CDR3 length: 16 residues. For the CDR3, the DNA is TGTGCCACCAGCAGCCTGCGGGGGCGGGTTCGGTCACCCCTCCGCTTT. It codes for CATSSLRGRVRSPLRF.

This clonotype came up many times. V and J are TRBV20-1 and TRBJ2-3; possible D gene TRBD2, 6 bases. The germline CDR1 and CDR2 sequences are DFQATT and SNEGSKA (reference sequence). The CDR3 consists of 14 residues. V was cut by 3 bases and J by 5 bases, with 15 bases left in between. The CDR3 bases are TGCAGTGCTAGGCGGGACCCGCCCGTAGATACGCAGTATTTT. Translated, it gives CSARRDPPVDTQYF.

This clonotype came up many times. This rearrangement joins TRBV7-8 to TRBJ1-5; no definite D call. Germline V CDR1 and CDR2: SGHVS, FQNEAQ. CDR3 length: 12 residues. V was trimmed by 5 bases and J by 3 bases, leaving 5 bases between them. Here the CDR3 reads CASSRYNQPQHF. The CDR3 coding sequence is TGTGCCAGCAGCCGATACAATCAGCCCCAGCATTTT.

This clonotype has at least ten counts. The chain links TRBV6-1 to TRBJ1-2; 8 nucleotides match TRBD1. CDR3 length: 16 residues. The germline CDR1 and CDR2 sequences are MNHNS and SASEGT. With 1 base clipped from V and 1 base from J, the junction kept 5 bases outside the gene matches. DNA for the CDR3: TGTGCCAGCAGTGAAGGACTACAGGGGGTTAACTATGGCTACACCTTC. Its protein product is CASSEGLQGVNYGYTF.

On this clonotype: This may come from a read error, since a much larger clone is one base off. V and J are TRBV5-4 and TRBJ2-1, with 8 bases lining up with TRBD1. From germline, CDR1 is SGHNT and CDR2 YYREEE (reference sequence). The CDR3 runs to 15 residues. The CDR3 sequence: CASSFRDRHYNEQSF. The CDR3 DNA sequence: TGTGCCAGCAGCTTCCGGGACAGGCACTACAATGAGCAGTCCTTC.